This T cell receptor (beta chain) is drawn from a study of blood T cells in healthy people across ages. In the study overall: Capture by template switching was about one barcoded beta molecule per two T cells.

Healthy Caucasian individuals from Russia aged about 6 to 90 were enrolled as donors. Per germline, CDR1 SGHRS and CDR2 YFSETQ. V was cut by 4 bases and J by 6 bases, with 14 bases left in between. CDR3 length: 13 residues. Overall study findings and caveats: Naive CD4+ cells and diversity were both higher in long-lived donors than in aged donors.

Concerning this clonotype itself: The target antigen is unknown.

For the second PCR, which ran for about 6 to 12 cycles, a sample-barcoded 5' primer and a J-beta primer mix were used. TCRdb used MiXCR to reprocess the 5' RACE reads, holding one entry per CDR3 protein. This sample yields some 920,000 distinct CDR3 sequences, of which roughly 51% are seen a single time; 20% to 25% belongs to the top ten. The TCR sequence derives from a woman aged 55-70 years in good health. The sample comprised blood. The rearrangement links TRBV5-1 to TRBJ2-7; no reliable D call. The CDR3: CASSGVVWGEQYF. As DNA, the CDR3 is TGCGCCAGCAGCGGCGTTGTGTGGGGCGAGCAGTACTTC.